This T cell receptor (beta chain) stems from a study of OX40 agonist ivuxolimab in advanced cancers. In the study overall: Patients with prior anti-PD-1, anti-PD-L1 or anti-CTLA-4 therapy were eligible; approximately 40% had some. Of the patients, three showed partial responses, one with hepatocellular carcinoma and two with cutaneous melanoma.

Generated by immunoSEQ multiplex PCR, the TCRdb table keeps only in-frame clones and is missing some. The data show 25,000 or so clones, with around four fifths seen just once and about 2% held by the top ten. The V segment lost 5 bases and the J segment 3 bases; nucleotides outside the gene matches: 6. Germline-derived CDR1 and CDR2 are SGHAT and FQNNGV. The CDR3 totals 15 residues. The chain has TRBV11-2 and TRBJ1-5, with 8 bases lining up with TRBD1. The sample here was CD4+ or CD8+ T cells sorted from blood, taken in a trial of the OX40 agonist ivuxolimab. The TCR sequence derives from an adult with an advanced solid tumor such as melanoma, head and neck, liver or kidney cancer. The CDR3 coding sequence is TGTGCCAGCAGCGGAGGGACAGGCGACAATCAGCCCCAGCATTTT. It is translated as CASSGGTGDNQPQHF.